This TCR beta chain was sequenced in a study of Ad26.COV2.S vaccination and SARS-CoV-2 variants. General study points: Post-vaccination breadth of spike-specific CD8+ and CD4+ T cell responses was reportedly substantial. Estimates derived from TCR breadth and depth analyses may have underestimated total T cell responses.

Of note for this clone: The target antigen is unknown.

The method was immunoSEQ multiplex PCR; TCRdb's version includes in-frame clones alone and lacks a portion of them. The sample consists of fewer than 50,000 clones, approximately 80% of them appearing once. The receptor comes from a human donor who had recovered from COVID-19. The sample in question was peripheral blood, obtained after recovery from COVID-19.

DNA for the CDR3: TGTGCCAGCAGCCAAGATCCCCCTAGCGGATACTACAATGAGCAGTTCTTC. It is translated as CASSQDPPSGYYNEQFF. The chain carries TRBV4-2 and TRBJ2-1, with 7 bases aligning to TRBD2. The germline V gene encodes CDR1 LGHNA and CDR2 YNFKEQ. With V trimmed by 0 bases and J by 3 bases, 8 bases remained unmatched. CDR3 length: 17 residues.